The clone carrying this T cell receptor (beta chain) came up a few times. Its matching antigen is unknown. Expressed TCRB transcripts were sequenced after all isolated RNA was converted to cDNA. Reads from naive, central memory and regulatory T cell samples averaged approximately 3.7 million. This table comes from immunoSEQ multiplex PCR, and its TCRdb copy is limited to in-frame clones, with some not included. Of some 270,000 clones in the sample, approximately 11% were seen once. The authors sorted CD4+ naive, central memory, regulatory and stem cell-like memory cells via CD45RO/CCR7/CD25/CD127/CD95/CD27. Purities in excess of 95% were seen in all sorted populations. Germline CDR1 is LGHNA and CDR2 is YSLEER. The V gene lost 4 bases and the J gene lost 0 bases, with 13 bases spanning the gap. This CDR3 has 17 amino acids. These data are taken from a study of beta chain features in type 1 diabetes. Study context: Healthy donors and patients had similar age, gender and cell yields.

Study-level points and caveats: In all four CD4+ subsets, TCRB CDR3 length was significantly, moderately reduced in type 1 diabetes.

This receptor was taken from a man aged 25 to 45 with type 1 diabetes. The sample was naive CD4+ T cells from blood. The chain links TRBV4-3 to TRBJ2-6; TRBD2 might be the D (5 bases). The CDR3 is CASSPRGSPSGANVLTF. CDR3 DNA: TGCGCCAGCAGCCCCCGAGGGAGCCCCTCTGGGGCCAACGTCCTGACTTTC.